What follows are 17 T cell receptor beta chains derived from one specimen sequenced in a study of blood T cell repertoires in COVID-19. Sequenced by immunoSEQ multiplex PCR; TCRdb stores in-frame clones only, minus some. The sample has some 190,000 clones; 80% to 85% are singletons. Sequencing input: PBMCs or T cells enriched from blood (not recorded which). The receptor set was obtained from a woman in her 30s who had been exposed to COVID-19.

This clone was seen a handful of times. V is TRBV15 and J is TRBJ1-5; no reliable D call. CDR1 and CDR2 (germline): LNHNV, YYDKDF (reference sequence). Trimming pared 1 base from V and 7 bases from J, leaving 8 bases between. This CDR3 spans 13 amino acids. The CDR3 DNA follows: TGTGCCACCAGCAGAGTGGCTGGCCAGCCCCAGCATTTT. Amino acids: CATSRVAGQPQHF.

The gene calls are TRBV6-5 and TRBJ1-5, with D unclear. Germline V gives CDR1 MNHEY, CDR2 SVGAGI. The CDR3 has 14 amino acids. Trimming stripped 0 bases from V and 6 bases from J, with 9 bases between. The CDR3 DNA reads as TGTGCCAGCAGTTACTCGGGAGATACTCAGCCCCAGCATTTT. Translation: CASSYSGDTQPQHF.

CDR3 coding DNA: TGTGCCAGTAGTATATATAGCCATACGGAGCAGTACTTC. Protein sequence: CASSIYSHTEQYF. The chain employs TRBV19 and TRBJ2-7; no reliable D call. The CDR3 spans 13 residues. CDR1 is LNHDA, CDR2 SQIVND, per germline (reference sequence). Trimming stripped 2 bases from V and 7 bases from J, with 12 bases between.

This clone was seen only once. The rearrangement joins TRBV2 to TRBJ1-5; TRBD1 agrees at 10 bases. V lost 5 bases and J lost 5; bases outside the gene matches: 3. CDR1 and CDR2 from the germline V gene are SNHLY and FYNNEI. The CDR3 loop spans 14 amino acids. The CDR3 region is CASSLTGGHQPQHF. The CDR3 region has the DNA TGTGCCAGCAGTTTGACAGGGGGCCATCAGCCCCAGCATTTT.

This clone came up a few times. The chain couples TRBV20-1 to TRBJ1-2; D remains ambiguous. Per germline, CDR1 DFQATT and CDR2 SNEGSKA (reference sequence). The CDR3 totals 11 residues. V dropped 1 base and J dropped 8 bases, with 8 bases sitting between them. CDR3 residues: CSARVPRGYTF. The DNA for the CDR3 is TGCAGTGCTAGAGTACCCAGGGGCTACACCTTC.

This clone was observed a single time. The CDR3 protein is CASSLADTPLHF. The CDR3 DNA sequence: TGTGCCAGCAGCTTGGCGGACACCCCCCTCCACTTT. The chain recombines TRBV5-6 with TRBJ1-6; tentative D call: TRBD1 (5 bases). The CDR3 extends over 12 amino acids. The V end was cut by 0 bases, the J end by 13 bases, with 8 bases between. Per germline, CDR1 SGHDT and CDR2 YYEEEE.

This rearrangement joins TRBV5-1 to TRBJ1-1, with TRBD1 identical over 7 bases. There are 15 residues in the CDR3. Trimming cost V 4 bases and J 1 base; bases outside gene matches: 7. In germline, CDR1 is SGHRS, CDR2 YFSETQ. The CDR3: CASSAWQGENTEAFF. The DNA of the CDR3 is TGCGCCAGCAGCGCCTGGCAGGGGGAGAACACTGAAGCTTTCTTT.

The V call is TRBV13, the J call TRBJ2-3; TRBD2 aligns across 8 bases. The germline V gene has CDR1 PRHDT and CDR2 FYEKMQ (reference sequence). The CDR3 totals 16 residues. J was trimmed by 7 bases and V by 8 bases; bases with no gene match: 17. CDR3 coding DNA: TGTGCCAGCTCACGGGTGTCGGGGGGGGCTGGGTATACGCAGTATTTT. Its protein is CASSRVSGGAGYTQYF.

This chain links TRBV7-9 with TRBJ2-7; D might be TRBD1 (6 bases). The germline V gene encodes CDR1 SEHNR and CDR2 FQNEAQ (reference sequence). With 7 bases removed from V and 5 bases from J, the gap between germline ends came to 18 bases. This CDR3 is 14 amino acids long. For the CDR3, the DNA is TGTGCCAGCACCTTGCCTCTACAGGGCCACGAGCAGTACTTC. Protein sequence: CASTLPLQGHEQYF.

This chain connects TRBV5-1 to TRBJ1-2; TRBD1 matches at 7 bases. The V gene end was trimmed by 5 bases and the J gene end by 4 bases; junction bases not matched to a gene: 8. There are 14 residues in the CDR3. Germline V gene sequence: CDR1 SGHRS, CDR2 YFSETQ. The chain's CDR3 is CASSTEGTVYGYTF. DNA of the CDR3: TGCGCCAGCAGTACTGAGGGGACAGTCTATGGCTACACCTTC. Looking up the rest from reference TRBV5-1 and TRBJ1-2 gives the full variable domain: KAGVTQTPRYLIKTRGQQVTLSCSPISGHRSVSWYQQTPGQGLQFLFEYFSETQRNKGNFPGRFSGRQFSNSRSEMNVSTLELGDSALYLCASSTEGTVYGYTFGSGTRLTVV.

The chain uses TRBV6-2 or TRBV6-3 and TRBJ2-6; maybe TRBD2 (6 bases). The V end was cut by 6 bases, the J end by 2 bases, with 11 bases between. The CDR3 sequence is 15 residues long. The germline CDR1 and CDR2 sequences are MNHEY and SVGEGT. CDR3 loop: CASSLGGTGANVLTF. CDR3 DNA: TGTGCCAGCAGCCTCGGGGGAACTGGGGCCAACGTCCTGACTTTC.

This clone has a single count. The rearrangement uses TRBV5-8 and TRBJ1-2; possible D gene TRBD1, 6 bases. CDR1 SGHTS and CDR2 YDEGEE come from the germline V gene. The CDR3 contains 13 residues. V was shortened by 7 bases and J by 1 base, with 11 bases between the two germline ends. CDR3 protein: CASRWTDNYGYTF. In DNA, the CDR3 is TGTGCCAGCCGCTGGACAGATAACTATGGCTACACCTTC.

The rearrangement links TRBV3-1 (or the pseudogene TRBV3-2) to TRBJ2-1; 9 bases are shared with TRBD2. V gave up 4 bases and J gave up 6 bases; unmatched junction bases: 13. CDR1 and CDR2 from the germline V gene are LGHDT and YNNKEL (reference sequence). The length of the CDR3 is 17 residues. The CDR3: CASSPSAPSGDSNEQFF. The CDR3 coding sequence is TGTGCCAGCAGCCCTTCAGCCCCTAGCGGGGATTCCAATGAGCAGTTCTTC.

The CDR3 protein is CASSLGTTGHLGYGYTF. The CDR3 coding sequence is TGCGCCAGCAGCTTAGGGACAACGGGCCACCTAGGTTATGGCTACACCTTC. The chain combines TRBV5-1 with TRBJ1-2, with D perhaps matching TRBD1 (6 bases). Germline-derived CDR1 and CDR2 are SGHRS and YFSETQ. The CDR3 extends over 17 amino acids. V gave up 2 bases and J gave up 5 bases, with 22 bases separating them.

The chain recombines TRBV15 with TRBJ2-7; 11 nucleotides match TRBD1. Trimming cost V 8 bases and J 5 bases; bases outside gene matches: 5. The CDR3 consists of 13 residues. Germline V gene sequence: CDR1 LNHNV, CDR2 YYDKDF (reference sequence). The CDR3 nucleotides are TGTGCCACCCGGGACAGGGGGTTCAACGAGCAGTACTTC. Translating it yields CATRDRGFNEQYF.

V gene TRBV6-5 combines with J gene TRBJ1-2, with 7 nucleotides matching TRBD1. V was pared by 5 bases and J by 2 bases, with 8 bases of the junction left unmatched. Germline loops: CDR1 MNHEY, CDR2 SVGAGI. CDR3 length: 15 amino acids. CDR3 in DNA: TGTGCCAGCAGTCCATTGGGACAGAGAAACTATGGCTACACCTTC. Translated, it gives CASSPLGQRNYGYTF.

Here the CDR3 DNA reads TGTGCCAGTAGTATAGGGGGGGGCCGGGAAGAGACCCAGTACTTC. This gives the protein CASSIGGGREETQYF. The V gene is TRBV19, the J gene TRBJ2-5; weak D call: TRBD2 (7 bases). The V and J ends lost 1 base and 3 bases respectively, with 12 bases between them. The CDR3 consists of 15 residues. Germline assignment: CDR1 LNHDA and CDR2 SQIVND (reference sequence).